This T cell receptor (beta chain) was captured by sequencing in a study of PD-1 blockade in classical Hodgkin lymphoma. Profiling relied on immunoSEQ multiplex PCR, and the TCRdb table lists in-frame clones only, not all of them. The sample lists roughly 31,000 clones; more than 80% were seen once. The length of the CDR3 is 14 residues. Trimming pared 0 bases from V and 1 base from J, leaving 6 bases between. Germline lookup yields CDR1 SEHNR and CDR2 FQNEAQ (reference sequence). Time point defined: newly diagnosed, previously untreated cHL patient sample. Out of thawed PBMCs, magnetic negative selection purified CD4+ T cells.

Sequencing was done on a sample of CD4+ T cells from blood. The clonotype was recovered from a human donor with classical Hodgkin lymphoma. The rearrangement joins TRBV7-9 to TRBJ2-5; D call uncertain. CDR3 in DNA: TGTGCCAGCAGCTTAGCGGCAGGCCAAGAGACCCAGTACTTC. Translation: CASSLAAGQETQYF.